This TCR beta chain was identified during a study of blood T cells in healthy people across ages. The authors ran a second PCR of roughly 6 to 12 cycles using a sample-barcoded 5' primer and a J-beta primer mix. TCRdb reanalysed the 5' RACE reads using MiXCR and keeps one entry per CDR3 protein. The sample includes approximately 800,000 distinct CDR3 sequences, 56% seen only once; the top ten take about 26%. The source material was blood. This TCR derives from a man aged 40-49 years in good health.

CDR3 sequence (DNA): TGTGCCAGCAGTCGACCGGGACTGAGGAGCAATCAGCCCCAGCATTTT. Amino acid sequence: CASSRPGLRSNQPQHF. The rearrangement joins TRBV6-2 or TRBV6-3 to TRBJ1-5, with D possibly being TRBD1 (5 bases). Germline CDR1 reads MNHEY; CDR2 reads SVGEGT. The length of the CDR3 is 16 residues. Trimming left V 5 bases short and J 1 base short, with 15 bases between.